This T cell receptor beta chain originates from a study of cytomegalovirus exposure and HLA in healthy donors. Study-level points and caveats: Among the CMV-associated chains, a few were confirmed in vitro as specific for CMV antigens. According to a subsequent analysis, TCR clusters from the first cohort were inclined to appear together in the 120 or so validation repertoires.

Germline V gene sequence: CDR1 MNHNS, CDR2 SASEGT. The CDR3 is 10 residues long. Trimming removed 8 bases from V and 7 bases from J, with 8 bases in between. Remarks on this clone: Antigen unknown.

TCRdb keeps only in-frame clones here, not all; method: immunoSEQ multiplex PCR. Here the sample spans 100,000 to 150,000 clones, 85% to 95% being singletons. The sequence was collected from a woman younger than 30 in good health and CMV-seronegative. The V gene is TRBV6-1, the J gene TRBJ1-1; D gene unclear. What was sequenced was PBMCs. CDR3 bases: TGTGCCAGCTTGGAGGGTGAAGCTTTCTTT. It is translated as CASLEGEAFF.